This T cell receptor beta chain was documented in a study of blood T cell repertoires in COVID-19. The V gene lost 6 bases and the J gene lost 8 bases, with 13 bases spanning the gap. Germline CDR1 SEHNR, CDR2 FQNEAQ (reference sequence). The CDR3 has 12 residues. The protocol was immunoSEQ multiplex PCR, while the TCRdb copy is restricted to in-frame clones and leaves out a portion. The table records around 300,000 clones, around 90% of them present only once. The rearrangement links TRBV7-9 to TRBJ1-1; D gene uncertain. This clonotype originated in a woman in her thirties or forties with COVID-19, enrolled during active disease. The source material was peripheral blood. DNA for the CDR3: TGTGCCAGCAGTGTTACGGTCGGGGAAGCTTTCTTT. Residues: CASSVTVGEAFF.